A selection of T cell receptor beta chains follows, all from one sample in a study of blood T cell repertoires in COVID-19. Repertoires were generated with immunoSEQ multiplex PCR, while TCRdb's copy carries only in-frame clones and drops some. The table has 200,000 to 250,000 clones, under 90% seen once. Sequencing was performed on PBMCs or T cells enriched from blood (not recorded which). These receptors came from a woman between 50 and 59 years old with acute COVID-19. The CDR3 runs from the conserved cysteine through the conserved F or W. D genes are given only for firm matches.

v_gene: TRBV12-3/TRBV12-4
j_gene: TRBJ2-5
d_gene: -
CDR3aa: CASKSGGEETQYF
CDR3nt: TGTGCCAGCAAGAGCGGCGGTGAAGAGACCCAGTACTTC

v_gene: TRBV19
j_gene: TRBJ1-1
d_gene: TRBD1
CDR3aa: CASTETGKNTEAFF
CDR3nt: TGTGCCAGTACGGAGACAGGGAAGAACACTGAAGCTTTCTTT

v_gene: TRBV4-3
j_gene: TRBJ2-1
d_gene: TRBD2
CDR3aa: CASSLGGTLYNEQFF
CDR3nt: TGCGCCAGCAGCCTCGGGGGGACCCTTTACAATGAGCAGTTCTTC

v_gene: TRBV18
j_gene: TRBJ2-5
d_gene: TRBD2
CDR3aa: CASSLGLAGASQETQYF
CDR3nt: TGTGCCAGCTCACTGGGACTAGCGGGGGCTAGCCAAGAGACCCAGTACTTC

v_gene: TRBV2
j_gene: TRBJ2-3
d_gene: TRBD1
CDR3aa: CASRSQTGISTDTQYF
CDR3nt: TGTGCCAGTCGGTCCCAGACAGGGATTAGCACAGATACGCAGTATTTT

v_gene: TRBV28
j_gene: TRBJ1-6
d_gene: TRBD1
CDR3aa: CASKSQGASYNSPLHF
CDR3nt: TGTGCCAGCAAGTCTCAGGGGGCCTCCTATAATTCACCCCTCCACTTT

v_gene: TRBV5-1
j_gene: TRBJ1-4
d_gene: TRBD1
CDR3aa: CASSLEPGQGAISNEKLFF
CDR3nt: TGCGCCAGCAGCTTGGAGCCGGGACAGGGGGCTATATCTAATGAAAAACTGTTTTTT

v_gene: TRBV3-1/TRBV3-2
j_gene: TRBJ2-6
d_gene: -
CDR3aa: CASSQGSNVLTF
CDR3nt: TGTGCCAGCAGCCAAGGTTCAAACGTCCTGACTTTC

v_gene: TRBV10-1
j_gene: TRBJ2-7
d_gene: -
CDR3aa: CASRKGVPQGYF
CDR3nt: TGCGCCAGCAGAAAAGGGGTCCCGCAGGGGTACTTC

v_gene: TRBV7-2
j_gene: TRBJ1-1
d_gene: -
CDR3aa: CASSRTQGNTEAFF
CDR3nt: TGTGCCAGCAGCCGGACGCAGGGGAACACTGAAGCTTTCTTT

v_gene: TRBV5-6
j_gene: TRBJ1-2
d_gene: TRBD1
CDR3aa: CASSVGTGSGYTF
CDR3nt: TGTGCCAGCAGCGTGGGGACAGGGTCCGGCTACACCTTC

v_gene: TRBV2
j_gene: TRBJ2-1
d_gene: TRBD2
CDR3aa: CASRLARDNEQFF
CDR3nt: TGTGCCAGCAGACTAGCGAGAGACAATGAGCAGTTCTTC

v_gene: TRBV19
j_gene: TRBJ2-1
d_gene: TRBD1
CDR3aa: CASSERQGTYNEQFF
CDR3nt: TGTGCCAGTAGTGAACGACAGGGCACGTACAATGAGCAGTTCTTC

v_gene: TRBV28
j_gene: TRBJ1-6
d_gene: TRBD1
CDR3aa: CASSLRQGADSPLHF
CDR3nt: TGTGCCAGCAGTTTACGACAGGGTGCTGATTCACCCCTCCACTTT

v_gene: TRBV28
j_gene: TRBJ2-4
d_gene: TRBD2
CDR3aa: CASSPLGLAGGKAKNIQYF
CDR3nt: TGTGCCAGCAGTCCCCTAGGACTAGCGGGAGGGAAAGCCAAAAACATTCAGTACTTC

v_gene: TRBV20-1
j_gene: TRBJ2-4
d_gene: TRBD2
CDR3aa: CSASGRDRLAGVLYIQYF
CDR3nt: TGCAGTGCTAGTGGTAGAGATAGACTAGCGGGAGTGTTATACATTCAGTACTTC

v_gene: TRBV3-1/TRBV3-2
j_gene: TRBJ1-4
d_gene: -
CDR3aa: CASSLWTERTTNEKLFF
CDR3nt: TGTGCCAGCAGCCTATGGACAGAACGCACAACTAATGAAAAACTGTTTTTT

v_gene: TRBV14
j_gene: TRBJ2-1
d_gene: TRBD2
CDR3aa: CASSLLAGAYNEQFF
CDR3nt: TGTGCCAGCAGCCTACTAGCGGGGGCCTACAATGAGCAGTTCTTC

v_gene: TRBV27
j_gene: TRBJ2-7
d_gene: -
CDR3aa: CASREGRGEQYF
CDR3nt: TGTGCCAGCAGGGAGGGCCGTGGAGAGCAGTACTTC

v_gene: TRBV10-3
j_gene: TRBJ2-7
d_gene: TRBD1
CDR3aa: CATATGQGLSYEQYF
CDR3nt: TGTGCCACCGCTACCGGACAGGGGCTCTCCTACGAGCAGTACTTC